The 28 T cell receptor beta chains given below trace back to one sample, sequenced in a study of metastatic and nonmetastatic thyroid tumors. No patient received treatment before thyroid surgery. TCRdb used MiXCR to call clones anew from the PCR reads. The data contain about 20,000 clones, nearly 25% of them singletons. Sequencing was performed on tumor tissue. Receptors originate from a female donor with papillary thyroid cancer or a benign thyroid nodule (not recorded which). Some clones in this sample may be carry-over from other donors' samples.

This clone was recorded at least ten times. This may be a read error, as it is one base from a much larger clone. The chain employs TRBV7-2 and TRBJ2-1; D ambiguous. The V gene's germline CDR1 is SGHTA and CDR2 FQGNSA. There are 15 residues in the CDR3. This CDR3 is CASSLARSSYNERFF. The CDR3 DNA sequence: TGTGCCAGCAGCTTAGCGCGAAGCTCCTACAATGAGCGGTTCTTC.

The sample holds many counts of this clone. CDR3 sequence: CASSAPTSLSKNIQYF. The DNA for the CDR3 is TGTGCCAGCAGTGCACCGACTAGTTTGTCCAAAAACATTCAGTACTTC. The rearrangement uses TRBV6-1 and TRBJ2-4, with D perhaps TRBD2 (6 bases). CDR1 MNHNS and CDR2 SASEGT come from the germline V gene. V was clipped by 4 bases and J by 2 bases, with 15 bases between them. CDR3 length: 16 amino acids.

The J gene is TRBJ1-4, the V gene TRBV30; D is perhaps TRBD1 (6 bases). Germline CDR1 is GTSNPN and CDR2 is SVGIG (reference sequence). Trimming removed 7 bases from V and 2 bases from J, with 11 bases in between. The CDR3 has 13 amino acids. The CDR3: CAFTGPTNEKLFF. The CDR3 nucleotides are TGTGCCTTCACAGGGCCTACTAATGAAAAACTGTTTTTT.

This clone was seen at least ten times. V is TRBV20-1 and J is TRBJ2-5; the match to TRBD2 covers 12 bases. Germline V gives CDR1 DFQATT, CDR2 SNEGSKA (reference sequence). This CDR3 spans 17 amino acids. Trimming cost V 2 bases and J 4 bases; bases outside gene matches: 11. CDR3 bases: TGCAGTGCTAGACGGGGGCTAGCGGGAGGGCCGCGAGAGACCCAGTACTTC. Its protein is CSARRGLAGGPRETQYF.

This clone was seen many times. The V gene is TRBV20-1, the J gene TRBJ2-1; TRBD2 matches at 10 bases. The length of the CDR3 is 13 residues. The germline V gene encodes CDR1 DFQATT and CDR2 SNEGSKA (reference sequence). V lost 6 bases to trimming and J lost 10 bases; unmatched junction nucleotides: 9. The CDR3 loop reads CSASSGRTPEQFF. The CDR3 DNA reads as TGCAGTGCAAGTAGCGGGAGGACCCCCGAGCAGTTCTTC.

This clone was observed at least ten times. The chain couples TRBV20-1 to TRBJ2-2; 13 bases are a match to TRBD2. This CDR3 comprises 15 residues. The germline gives CDR1 DFQATT, CDR2 SNEGSKA (reference sequence). The V and J ends lost 1 base and 7 bases, in that order; junction bases with no gene match: 3. The CDR3 loop reads CSARAWTSGSGELFF. The DNA of the CDR3 is TGCAGTGCTAGAGCCTGGACTAGCGGGAGCGGGGAGCTGTTTTTT.

This clone is medium-sized within its sample. The chain has TRBV6-1 and TRBJ2-7; no clear D. Germline CDR1 reads MNHNS; CDR2 reads SASEGT. The ends were cut back, 5 bases at V and 2 bases at J, with 10 bases in the middle. CDR3 size: 13 residues. DNA of the CDR3: TGTGCCAGCAGTCGAGGCGGCCCCTACGAGCAGTACTTC. Its protein is CASSRGGPYEQYF.

V and J are TRBV18 and TRBJ2-1, with D tentatively TRBD1 or TRBD2 (5 bases each). Germline loops: CDR1 KGHSH, CDR2 LQKENI. The CDR3 length is 14 residues. Trimming removed 5 bases at V and 0 bases at J, with 8 bases between. In DNA, the CDR3 is TGTGCCAGCTCAGGGGACGGCTCCTACAATGAGCAGTTCTTC. Protein sequence: CASSGDGSYNEQFF.

This clone has only a few counts. This may come from a read error, since a much larger clone is one base off. The chain joins TRBV5-6 to TRBJ2-6; a weak D match, TRBD2 (5 bases). The germline CDR1 and CDR2 sequences are SGHDT and YYEEEE. The CDR3 consists of 19 residues. The CDR3 DNA reads as TGTGCCAGCACCCAGAAGGCCGGGATAGACTTATCTGTGGCCAACGTCCTGACTTTC. Translation gives CASTQKAGIDLSVANVLTF.

Turning to this clone: Given a much more abundant clone one base away, this may be a read error. The chain combines TRBV7-6 with TRBJ2-7; D call uncertain. Trimming removed 1 base at V and 6 bases at J, with 10 bases between. CDR3 size: 13 residues. In germline, CDR1 is SGHVS, CDR2 FNYEAQ. The CDR3: CASSLVGYGEQYF. The CDR3 region has the DNA TGTGCCAGCAGCTTAGTGGGATATGGCGAGCAGTACTTC.

This clone was detected ten times or more. The CDR3 nucleotides read TGTGCCAGCAGCTTAGCGGGAGATGGCGAGCAGTACTTC. It translates to CASSLAGDGEQYF. The chain couples TRBV7-6 to TRBJ2-7; tentative D call: TRBD2 (5 bases). Per the germline V gene, CDR1 is SGHVS and CDR2 is FNYEAQ. Trimming cost V 0 bases and J 6 bases, with 9 bases left between them. There are 13 residues in the CDR3.

The J gene is TRBJ2-7, the V gene TRBV18, with D unclear. This CDR3 is 18 amino acids long. Trimming stripped 0 bases from V and 0 bases from J, with 18 bases between. Germline CDR1 and CDR2: KGHSH and LQKENI. The CDR3 region has the DNA TGTGCCAGCTCACCACCAAGGTCAGGTACAGCGAGCTCCTACGAGCAGTACTTC. Amino acid sequence: CASSPPRSGTASSYEQYF. Drawing the rest from reference TRBV18 and TRBJ2-7, the complete variable domain is NAGVMQNPRHLVRRRGQEARLRCSPMKGHSHVYWYRQLPEEGLKFMVYLQKENIIDESGMPKERFSAEFPKEGPSILRIQQVVRGDSAAYFCASSPPRSGTASSYEQYFGPGTRLTVT.

This clone was observed at least ten times. The gene calls are TRBV3-1 and TRBJ1-6; D is perhaps TRBD1 (5 bases). Germline V gene lookup returns CDR1 LGHDT and CDR2 YNNKEL (reference sequence). The CDR3 spans 16 residues. Trimming cost V 5 bases and J 8 bases, with 19 bases left between them. Written as DNA, the CDR3 is TGTGCCAGCAGCAAACGACAGCGGGGTCAGGATTCACCCCTCCACTTT. Translation gives CASSKRQRGQDSPLHF.

This clone was counted at least ten times. This chain connects TRBV7-6 to TRBJ2-1, with D tentatively TRBD2 (5 bases). CDR1 is SGHVS, CDR2 FNYEAQ, per germline. Between the trimmed V and J ends, which lost 5 bases and 6 bases, there was a span of 11 bases. CDR3 length equals 13 residues. DNA of the CDR3: TGTGCCAGCAGCAACCGGGGAGTCAATGAGCAGTTCTTC. Its translation is CASSNRGVNEQFF.

The CDR3 here is CSASGTSGGAYNEQFF. The CDR3 DNA is TGCAGTGCTAGTGGGACTAGCGGGGGAGCATACAATGAGCAGTTCTTC. J is TRBJ2-1 and V is TRBV20-1, with 14 bases identical to TRBD2. J lost 4 bases, V lost 3 bases, and 5 bases had no gene match. There are 16 residues in the CDR3. Germline V CDR1 and CDR2: DFQATT, SNEGSKA (reference sequence).

This clone was seen repeatedly, ten times or more. The chain uses TRBV5-1 and TRBJ2-5; unclear D gene. This CDR3 comprises 14 residues. CDR1 SGHRS and CDR2 YFSETQ come from the germline V gene. The V end lost 4 bases, the J end lost 8 bases, and 18 bases lay between the germline ends. Here the CDR3 reads CASSNRNVGNTQYF. The CDR3 nucleotides are TGCGCCAGCAGCAACCGGAATGTAGGGAACACCCAGTACTTC.

This clone was observed a handful of times. A read error may produce the germline difference seen at one junction end. The chain uses TRBV2 and TRBJ2-2; D ambiguous. Germline CDR1 and CDR2: SNHLY and FYNNEI. This CDR3 has 15 amino acids. The CDR3 protein is CASSILFSNTVELFF. The DNA for the CDR3 is TGTGCCAGCAGCATTCTGTTTTCGAACACCGTGGAGCTGTTTTTT.

Relative to its sample, this clone is medium-sized. This CDR3 reads CASSHSSVSYEQYF. In DNA form, the CDR3 reads TGTGCCAGCAGCCACTCCAGCGTCTCCTACGAGCAGTACTTC. The V gene is TRBV7-2, the J gene TRBJ2-7, with unresolved D. The CDR3 extends over 14 amino acids. CDR1 is SGHTA and CDR2 is FQGNSA in the germline V gene. V was trimmed by 5 bases and J by 0 bases, leaving 11 bases between them.

The chain carries TRBV6-1 and TRBJ2-3, with D unresolved. Looked up from germline, CDR1 is MNHNS and CDR2 is SASEGT. The CDR3 contains 12 residues. Trimming cost V 8 bases and J 0 bases, with 6 bases left between them. CDR3 nucleotides: TGTGCCAGCTCGGAGAGCACAGATACGCAGTATTTT. It translates to CASSESTDTQYF.

The rearrangement uses TRBV6-1 and TRBJ2-4, with 9 bases aligning to TRBD1. In germline, CDR1 is MNHNS, CDR2 SASEGT. V lost 8 bases to trimming and J lost 7 bases; unmatched junction nucleotides: 12. CDR3 size: 15 residues. The CDR3 loop reads CASGPGTGSLNIQYF. As DNA, the CDR3 is TGTGCCAGCGGCCCAGGGACAGGGAGCTTGAACATTCAGTACTTC.

This clone was seen repeatedly, ten times or more. The chain uses TRBV9 and TRBJ2-3; 7 bases agree with TRBD2. The CDR3 covers 15 residues. The germline V gene encodes CDR1 SGDLS and CDR2 YYNGEE. The J segment lost 4 bases and the V segment lost 2 bases, leaving 7 bases of the junction unmatched. The CDR3 bases are TGTGCCAGCAGCGTGGAGGCGGGAGTAGCAGATACGCAGTATTTT. This sequence encodes CASSVEAGVADTQYF.

In this sample, this clone turned up a few times. The chain carries TRBV27 and TRBJ2-7; 9 bases map to TRBD1. J lost 5 bases, V lost 3 bases, and 8 bases had no gene match. This CDR3 region has 15 residues. The germline V gene encodes CDR1 MNHEY and CDR2 SMNVEV (reference sequence). CDR3 sequence: CASSLAGTGMHEQYF. The CDR3 coding sequence is TGTGCCAGCAGTTTGGCCGGGACAGGGATGCACGAGCAGTACTTC.

The table lists this clone with many counts. The chain uses TRBV24-1 and TRBJ2-3; D tentatively fits TRBD1 or TRBD2 (6 bases each). Germline V lookup: CDR1 KGHDR, CDR2 SFDVKD. The CDR3 runs 14 residues. Trimming removed 5 bases at V and 4 bases at J, with 12 bases between. The CDR3 sequence: CATSGTGGPDTQYF. The CDR3 DNA sequence: TGTGCCACCAGTGGAACCGGGGGCCCAGATACGCAGTATTTT.

This clone was detected a few times. The genes are TRBV13 and TRBJ2-3, with D tentatively TRBD2 (8 bases). The CDR3 runs 16 residues. The V gene lost 2 bases and the J gene lost 10 bases, with 22 bases spanning the gap. Germline V lookup: CDR1 PRHDT, CDR2 FYEKMQ (reference sequence). Written as DNA, the CDR3 is TGTGCCAGCAGCTTAACTTGGGTGGGGACAGCGGGGGCGCAGTATTTT. This gives the protein CASSLTWVGTAGAQYF.

The sample holds many counts of this clone. CDR3 sequence: CASSPSGRLNTEAFF. The CDR3 DNA follows: TGTGCCAGCAGTCCTTCGGGACGGTTGAACACTGAAGCTTTCTTT. V gene TRBV12-3 or TRBV12-4 combines with J gene TRBJ1-1; TRBD1 might be the D (5 bases). Trimming stripped 5 bases from V and 0 bases from J, with 13 bases between. CDR3 length: 15 residues.

This clone qualifies as medium-sized. This rearrangement joins TRBV7-2 to TRBJ2-7, with D tentatively TRBD1 (5 bases). Trimming stripped 1 base from V and 7 bases from J, with 14 bases between. The CDR3 is 14 residues long. Germline V CDR1 and CDR2: SGHTA, FQGNSA. The CDR3 reads CASSLVWTTGEQYF. Here the CDR3 DNA reads TGTGCCAGCAGCTTAGTGTGGACCACAGGAGAGCAGTACTTC.

This clone was seen many times. V usage is TRBV7-6 and J usage is TRBJ2-6; D is ambiguous. Germline CDR1 SGHVS, CDR2 FNYEAQ. This CDR3 has 14 residues. Trimming took 2 bases from V and 1 from J, leaving 3 bases between them. CDR3 in amino acids: CASSLHSGANVLTF. CDR3 coding DNA: TGTGCCAGCAGCTTACATTCTGGGGCCAACGTCCTGACTTTC.

This clone was counted ten times or more. The CDR3 spells CAIRDTGELFF. The DNA of the CDR3 is TGTGCCATCAGGGATACCGGGGAGCTGTTTTTT. V gene TRBV10-3 combines with J gene TRBJ2-2; D is unclear. The CDR3 loop spans 11 amino acids. Germline CDR1 reads ENHRY; CDR2 reads SYGVKD. V shed 6 bases and J shed 5 bases, with 4 bases lying between them.